This section outlines one T cell receptor (beta chain) sequence together with its context. Antigen specificity is unknown. This specimen comes from a study of OX40 agonist ivuxolimab in advanced cancers. Findings and limits, study-wide: In a subset of nonresponders, normalized T-cell clonal expansion was also low. Clones of CD4+ and CD8+ blood T cells grew by week 6 at doses of 0.1 to 3.0 mg/kg. Among the least clonally expanded were partial responders at 0.1-3.0 mg/kg.

The data were produced by immunoSEQ multiplex PCR, yet TCRdb's version contains in-frame clones alone and is incomplete. The sample shows 60,000 to 75,000 clones, roughly 88% of them seen only once. This TCR came from an adult with an advanced solid tumor such as melanoma, head and neck, liver or kidney cancer. The sequenced sample was CD4+ or CD8+ T cells sorted from blood, obtained in a trial of the OX40 agonist ivuxolimab.

The CDR3 loop reads CASSLAGTGVTGELFF. The DNA of the CDR3 is TGCGCCAGCAGCTTGGCCGGGACAGGGGTGACCGGGGAGCTGTTTTTT. The chain has TRBV5-1 and TRBJ2-2, with 10 bases matching TRBD1. CDR3 size: 16 residues. After removal of 0 bases from V and 5 bases from J, the junction contained 4 bases not matched to a gene. Per the germline V gene, CDR1 is SGHRS and CDR2 is YFSETQ. Full variable domain (remainder filled in from reference TRBV5-1 and TRBJ2-2): KAGVTQTPRYLIKTRGQQVTLSCSPISGHRSVSWYQQTPGQGLQFLFEYFSETQRNKGNFPGRFSGRQFSNSRSEMNVSTLELGDSALYLCASSLAGTGVTGELFFGEGSRLTVL.